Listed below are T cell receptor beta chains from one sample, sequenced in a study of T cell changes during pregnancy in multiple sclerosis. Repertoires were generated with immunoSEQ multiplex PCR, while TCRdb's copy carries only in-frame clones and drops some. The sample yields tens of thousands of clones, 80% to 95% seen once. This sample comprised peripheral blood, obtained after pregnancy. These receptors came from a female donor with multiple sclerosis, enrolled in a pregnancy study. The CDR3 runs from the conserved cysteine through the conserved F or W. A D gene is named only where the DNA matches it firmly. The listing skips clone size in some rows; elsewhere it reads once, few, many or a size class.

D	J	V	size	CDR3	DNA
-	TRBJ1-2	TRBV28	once	CASSLVESYTF	TGTGCCAGCAGTTTAGTCGAGAGCTACACCTTC
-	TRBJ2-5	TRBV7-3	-	CASSLGGGETQYF	TGTGCCAGCAGCCTCGGAGGGGGCGAGACCCAGTACTTC
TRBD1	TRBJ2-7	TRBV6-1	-	CANLGQHEQYF	TGTGCCAACCTGGGACAGCACGAGCAGTACTTC
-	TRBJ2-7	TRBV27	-	CASSLYSGSSYEQYF	TGTGCCAGCAGTTTATATTCGGGAAGCTCCTACGAGCAGTACTTC
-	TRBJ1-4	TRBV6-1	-	CASRLATNEKLFF	TGTGCCAGCAGGTTAGCAACTAATGAAAAACTGTTTTTT
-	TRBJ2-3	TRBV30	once	CAWSTQYTQYF	TGTGCCTGGAGTACACAATATACGCAGTATTTT
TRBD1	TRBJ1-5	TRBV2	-	CASSETGYNQPQHF	TGTGCCAGCAGTGAGACAGGGTACAATCAGCCCCAGCATTTT
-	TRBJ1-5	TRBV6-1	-	CASSEYGGGRQPQHF	TGTGCCAGCAGTGAATATGGGGGGGGCCGGCAGCCCCAGCATTTT
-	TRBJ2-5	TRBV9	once	CASSQTTRETQYF	TGTGCCAGCAGCCAAACTACCAGAGAGACCCAGTACTTC
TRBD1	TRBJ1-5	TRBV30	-	CAWSVYLGTGGHQPQHF	TGTGCCTGGAGTGTGTATTTAGGGACAGGGGGTCACCAGCCCCAGCATTTT
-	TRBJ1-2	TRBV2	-	CASSASGYGYTF	TGTGCCAGCAGTGCCTCAGGGTACGGCTACACCTTC
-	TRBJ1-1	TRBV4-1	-	CASSQPPVNREAFF	TGCGCCAGCAGCCAACCTCCGGTGAACCGTGAAGCTTTCTTT
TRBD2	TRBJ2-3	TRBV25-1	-	CASSELGTSGGMTDTQYF	TGTGCCAGCAGTGAATTAGGGACTAGCGGGGGGATGACAGATACGCAGTATTTT
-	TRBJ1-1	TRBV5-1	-	CASSLGGGMNTEAFF	TGCGCCAGCAGCTTGGGGGGGGGCATGAACACTGAAGCTTTCTTT
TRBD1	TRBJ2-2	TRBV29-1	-	CSVPGQGNTGELFF	TGCAGCGTTCCGGGACAGGGGAACACCGGGGAGCTGTTTTTT
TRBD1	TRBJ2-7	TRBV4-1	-	CASSQPPGQGASEQYF	TGCGCCAGCAGCCAGCCCCCGGGACAGGGGGCGTCGGAGCAGTACTTC
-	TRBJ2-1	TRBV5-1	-	CASSLAWRPDNEQFF	TGCGCCAGCAGCTTGGCCTGGAGACCCGACAATGAGCAGTTCTTC
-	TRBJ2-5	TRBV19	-	CASSTWAATQETQYF	TGTGCCAGTAGTACCTGGGCTGCAACCCAAGAGACCCAGTACTTC
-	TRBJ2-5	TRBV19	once	CASSPGWGETQYF	TGTGCCAGTAGTCCGGGGTGGGGAGAGACCCAGTACTTC
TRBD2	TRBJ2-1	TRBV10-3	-	CAISESTSGGDEQFF	TGTGCCATCAGTGAGTCGACTAGCGGGGGTGATGAGCAGTTCTTC
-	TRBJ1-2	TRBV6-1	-	CASSPRGRGNGYTF	TGTGCCAGCAGTCCGCGAGGGCGCGGGAATGGCTACACCTTC
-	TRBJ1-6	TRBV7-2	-	CASSLAAGAPLHF	TGTGCCAGCAGCTTAGCTGCGGGGGCCCCCCTCCACTTT
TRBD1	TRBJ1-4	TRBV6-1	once	CASSGQLTGTNEKLFF	TGTGCCAGCAGTGGCCAACTGACAGGGACTAATGAAAAACTGTTTTTT
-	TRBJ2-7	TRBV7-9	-	CASSRGATGAHEQYF	TGTGCCAGCAGCCGCGGGGCCACAGGGGCCCACGAGCAGTACTTC
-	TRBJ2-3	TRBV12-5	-	CASGGGEDTQYF	TGTGCTAGTGGTGGTGGGGAGGATACGCAGTATTTT
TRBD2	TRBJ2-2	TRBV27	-	CASKAGVDTGELFF	TGTGCCAGCAAAGCGGGAGTAGACACCGGGGAGCTGTTTTTT
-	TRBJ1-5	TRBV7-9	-	CASSVAGVGGGQPQHF	TGTGCCAGCAGCGTGGCAGGGGTCGGGGGGGGTCAGCCCCAGCATTTT
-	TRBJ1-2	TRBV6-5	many	CASFGGNYGYTF	TGTGCCAGCTTTGGCGGGAACTATGGCTACACCTTC
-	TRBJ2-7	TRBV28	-	CASRGGQRRVPGTYEQYF	TGTGCCAGCAGGGGGGGACAGCGAAGGGTCCCAGGGACGTACGAGCAGTACTTC
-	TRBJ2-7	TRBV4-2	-	CASSQVGPSNYEQYF	TGTGCCAGCAGCCAAGTTGGCCCCTCGAATTACGAGCAGTACTTC
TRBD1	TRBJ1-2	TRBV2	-	CASRASLTGGHYGYTF	TGTGCCAGCAGGGCCTCCTTGACAGGGGGACACTATGGCTACACCTTC
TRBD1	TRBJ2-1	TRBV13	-	CASSTTGVHEQFF	TGTGCCAGCAGCACCACAGGGGTCCATGAGCAGTTCTTC
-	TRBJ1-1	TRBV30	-	CAWSPAALEAFF	TGTGCCTGGAGCCCGGCGGCTCTTGAAGCTTTCTTT
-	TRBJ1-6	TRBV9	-	CASSVESKSSYNSPLHF	TGTGCCAGCAGCGTAGAGAGTAAGAGCTCCTATAATTCACCCCTCCACTTT
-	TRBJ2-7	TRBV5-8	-	CASRKRMRLYEQYF	TGTGCCAGCAGGAAAAGGATGAGGCTATACGAGCAGTACTTC
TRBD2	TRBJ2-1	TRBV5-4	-	CASSLPPSGAYNEQFF	TGTGCCAGCAGCTTGCCCCCTAGCGGGGCCTACAATGAGCAGTTCTTC
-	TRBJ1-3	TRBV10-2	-	CASSDMRRNTIYF	TGCGCCAGCAGTGATATGAGAAGAAACACCATATATTTT